These T cell receptor beta chains were read from a single sample in a study of blood T cell repertoires in COVID-19. The protocol was immunoSEQ multiplex PCR, while the TCRdb copy is restricted to in-frame clones and leaves out a portion. Here the sample spans about 76,000 clones, 78% being singletons. Sequencing used peripheral blood. Receptor source: a human donor in a cohort sampled during active COVID-19. Each CDR3 is given with its conserved first and last residue. The D gene is left open where the match is weak. Size is stated for part of the rows, as once, few or many counts, or as a class when the clone is expanded.

d_call: -
clone_size: many
j_call: TRBJ1-6
v_call: TRBV19
cdr3_nt: TGTGCCAGTAGTAGCGCGGCCCTAGAATCACCCCTCCACTTT
cdr3_aa: CASSSAALESPLHF

d_call: -
clone_size: -
j_call: TRBJ1-3
v_call: TRBV5-1
cdr3_nt: TGCGCCAGCAGCTTTTTAGGGGAAGGAAACACCATATATTTT
cdr3_aa: CASSFLGEGNTIYF

d_call: TRBD1
clone_size: -
j_call: TRBJ1-4
v_call: TRBV6-5
cdr3_nt: TGTGCCACCGAGGGGGCTGGTGAAAAACTGTTTTTT
cdr3_aa: CATEGAGEKLFF

d_call: TRBD1
clone_size: -
j_call: TRBJ1-1
v_call: TRBV5-1
cdr3_nt: TGCGCCAGCAGCCCGAGGACAGGGGAGAACACTGAAGCTTTCTTT
cdr3_aa: CASSPRTGENTEAFF

d_call: -
clone_size: -
j_call: TRBJ1-1
v_call: TRBV7-9
cdr3_nt: TGTGCCAGCAGCTTAGCGCAGGATTTTGAAGCTTTCTTT
cdr3_aa: CASSLAQDFEAFF

d_call: TRBD2
clone_size: -
j_call: TRBJ2-3
v_call: TRBV7-7
cdr3_nt: TGTGCCAGCAGCATCGGACTAGCGGTCACAGATACGCAGTATTTT
cdr3_aa: CASSIGLAVTDTQYF

d_call: -
clone_size: -
j_call: TRBJ1-2
v_call: TRBV28
cdr3_nt: TGTGCCAGCAGTTTAGGAGACCGCACGTTATATGGCTACACCTTC
cdr3_aa: CASSLGDRTLYGYTF

d_call: -
clone_size: -
j_call: TRBJ1-3
v_call: TRBV6-5
cdr3_nt: TGTGCCAGCAGTTACGGGGGCAGCGGAAACACCATATATTTT
cdr3_aa: CASSYGGSGNTIYF

d_call: TRBD2
clone_size: once
j_call: TRBJ2-3
v_call: TRBV2
cdr3_nt: TGTGCCAGCGGTCTAGCGGGAGGATCATTAACGCAGTATTTT
cdr3_aa: CASGLAGGSLTQYF

d_call: TRBD2
clone_size: -
j_call: TRBJ2-1
v_call: TRBV19
cdr3_nt: TGTGCCAGTAGGACTAGCCCATTCAATGAGCAGTTCTTC
cdr3_aa: CASRTSPFNEQFF

d_call: -
clone_size: -
j_call: TRBJ1-6
v_call: TRBV25-1
cdr3_nt: TGTGCCAGCAGTGAATCCAGGCAGGGGTGGAATTCACCCCTCCACTTT
cdr3_aa: CASSESRQGWNSPLHF

d_call: TRBD2
clone_size: -
j_call: TRBJ2-5
v_call: TRBV3-1/TRBV3-2
cdr3_nt: TGTGCCAGCAGTCACCTTGGGTCTCGTGCGGGAGGGGACGCGGAGACCCAGTACTTC
cdr3_aa: CASSHLGSRAGGDAETQYF

d_call: TRBD2
clone_size: -
j_call: TRBJ2-1
v_call: TRBV28
cdr3_nt: TGTGCCAGCAGTTTTCACGGAGCGGGAGGGCCGGGGAGGCAGTTCTTC
cdr3_aa: CASSFHGAGGPGRQFF

d_call: TRBD1
clone_size: -
j_call: TRBJ2-1
v_call: TRBV6-5
cdr3_nt: TGTGCCAGCAAAGGGGGCGGCGTCTACAATGAGCAGTTCTTC
cdr3_aa: CASKGGGVYNEQFF

d_call: -
clone_size: -
j_call: TRBJ2-3
v_call: TRBV11-2
cdr3_nt: TGTGCCAGCAGCTTAGTATCCAGAGGAATAGATACGCAGTATTTT
cdr3_aa: CASSLVSRGIDTQYF

d_call: -
clone_size: few
j_call: TRBJ2-5
v_call: TRBV30
cdr3_nt: TGTGCCTACTCCCTCATGGGGGGAAGCCAAGAGACCCAGTACTTC
cdr3_aa: CAYSLMGGSQETQYF

d_call: TRBD1
clone_size: -
j_call: TRBJ1-1
v_call: TRBV29-1
cdr3_nt: TGCAGCGTCCTACAGGGGGCAGAAAGTTTGAACACTGAAGCTTTCTTT
cdr3_aa: CSVLQGAESLNTEAFF

d_call: TRBD1
clone_size: -
j_call: TRBJ1-6
v_call: TRBV6-5
cdr3_nt: TGTGCCAGCAGTCGGCAGGGGGCCCGTAATTCACCCCTCCACTTT
cdr3_aa: CASSRQGARNSPLHF

d_call: -
clone_size: -
j_call: TRBJ2-7
v_call: TRBV6-2/TRBV6-3
cdr3_nt: TGTGCCAGCAGTTACTCAAGGGGCCCCTACGAGCAGTACTTC
cdr3_aa: CASSYSRGPYEQYF

d_call: -
clone_size: -
j_call: TRBJ2-4
v_call: TRBV23-1
cdr3_nt: TGCGCCAGCAGTCAATCGTCAAAAGATATGCGTAGCGGCTTAAACATTCAGTACTTC
cdr3_aa: CASSQSSKDMRSGLNIQYF